These 5 T cell receptor beta chains were sequenced from one sample in a study of blood T cell repertoires in COVID-19. Profiled with immunoSEQ multiplex PCR; TCRdb holds only in-frame clones, not every one. The sample carries about 410,000 clones, just under 90% recorded once. Source material: PBMCs or T cells enriched from blood (not recorded which). These receptors were taken from a woman in her twenties or thirties who had recovered from COVID-19.

The V and J genes are TRBV30 and TRBJ2-5, with TRBD1 matching over 8 bases. The germline V gene has CDR1 GTSNPN and CDR2 SVGIG (reference sequence). The trim removed 2 bases at V and 5 bases at J, leaving 7 bases unmatched. The CDR3 sequence is 14 residues long. Here the CDR3 reads CAWSSTGELETQYF. The CDR3 nucleotides read TGTGCCTGGAGTTCGACAGGGGAGTTGGAGACCCAGTACTTC. Full variable domain (outside the CDR3, taken from reference TRBV30 and TRBJ2-5): SQTIHQWPATLVQPVGSPLSLECTVEGTSNPNLYWYRQAAGRGLQLLFYSVGIGQISSEVPQNLSASRPQDRQFILSSKKLLLSDSGFYLCAWSSTGELETQYFGPGTRLLVL.

The table lists this clone with a count of one. The chain has TRBV5-1 and TRBJ2-2; tentatively, D is TRBD1 (6 bases). Germline assignment: CDR1 SGHRS and CDR2 YFSETQ. Between the trimmed V and J ends, which lost 4 bases and 9 bases, there was a span of 10 bases. CDR3 length equals 12 residues. The CDR3 spells CASSVDRRELFF. The CDR3 DNA sequence: TGCGCCAGCAGCGTAGACAGGCGGGAGCTGTTTTTT.

The chain recombines TRBV27 with TRBJ1-2; 7 nucleotides line up with TRBD1. Germline CDR1 is MNHEY and CDR2 is SMNVEV (reference sequence). V lost 2 bases and J lost 7; bases outside the gene matches: 13. CDR3 length: 16 residues. The CDR3 loop reads CASSLRPPGGGIGYTF. As DNA, the CDR3 is TGTGCCAGCAGTTTAAGGCCACCAGGGGGTGGGATTGGCTACACCTTC.

The chain is built from TRBV7-2 and TRBJ1-4; D not certain. V was cut by 1 base and J by 8 bases, with 17 bases left in between. CDR3 size: 16 residues. Germline V gives CDR1 SGHTA, CDR2 FQGNSA. The DNA of the CDR3 is TGTGCCAGCAGCTTAGGGCGGGTTCGGCACCGCGAAAAACTGTTTTTT. Translated: CASSLGRVRHREKLFF.

This chain links TRBV11-2 with TRBJ1-1, with 8 positions matching TRBD1. CDR1 and CDR2 (germline): SGHAT, FQNNGV. CDR3 size: 17 residues. V was clipped by 5 bases and J by 3 bases; unmatched bases: 14. The CDR3 protein is CASSVSSPGGLDTEAFF. In nucleotides, the CDR3 is TGTGCCAGCAGCGTTAGTAGTCCAGGGGGCTTGGACACTGAAGCTTTCTTT.